This entry describes one TCR beta chain. The data derive from a study of CD8 T cells in Susac syndrome. Sequencing of TCR beta was carried out in blood CD8+ and CD4+ T cells. Age- and sex-matched healthy donors served as the control group. Germline CDR1 reads DFQATT; CDR2 reads SNEGSKA (reference sequence). This CDR3 comprises 12 residues. V lost 5 bases, J lost 5 bases, and 2 bases stayed unmatched. An input of roughly 0.5 to 1 ug of RNA was subjected to reverse transcription using random hexamers. Amplification of TCR beta CDR3 by immunoSEQ multiplex PCR spanned 54 Vbeta and 13 Jbeta. Using its own MiXCR run on the immunoSEQ multiplex PCR reads, TCRdb lists one record per CDR3 protein. The data hold about 84,000 distinct CDR3 sequences, with 85% to 95% observed a single time.

The TCR sequence derives from a human donor in good health. The gene calls are TRBV20-1 and TRBJ1-1; 10 bases are shared with TRBD1. The sample was CD8+ T cells from PBMCs. This CDR3 is CSAGQGGTEAFF. CDR3 coding DNA: TGCAGTGCTGGACAGGGGGGGACTGAAGCTTTCTTT.